These 11 T cell receptor beta chains originate from one sample sequenced in a study of blood T cell repertoires in COVID-19 (dated by TCRdb to the early 2020s). Library generation was performed with the immunoSEQ multiplex PCR assay. Entries here come from immuneACCESS through TCRdb and include only in-frame sequences with V and J called. Some clones fail to appear in such tables; in the studies checked, an unresolved V gene covers under half of the shortfall, and the cause of the remainder is unknown. The sample table contains roughly 100,000 clones; only one count was recorded for 80% to 95% of them. The ten largest clonotypes hold 1.5% to 2.5% of the sample. Sample: peripheral blood. The receptors originated from a woman aged 45-60 years with COVID-19, enrolled during active disease.

The chain couples TRBV15 to TRBJ1-2, with a possible D match to TRBD1 (5 bases). This CDR3 has 17 amino acids. V was cut by 4 bases and J by 8 bases, with 26 bases left in between. Germline loops: CDR1 LNHNV, CDR2 YYDKDF (reference sequence). This CDR3 is CATSKRGRGPGYSGYTF. In nucleotides, the CDR3 is TGTGCCACCAGCAAAAGGGGCCGTGGACCGGGTTATTCAGGCTACACCTTC.

The chain combines TRBV2 with TRBJ1-5; tentative D call: TRBD1 (6 bases). V lost 6 bases and J lost 4, with 16 bases in between. The CDR3 extends over 15 amino acids. Germline lookup yields CDR1 SNHLY and CDR2 FYNNEI. CDR3 protein: CASSPRTAPNQPQHF. The CDR3, as DNA: TGTGCCAGCAGCCCCAGGACAGCTCCGAATCAGCCCCAGCATTTT.

This clone was found once. The chain recombines TRBV11-2 with TRBJ2-7; unclear D gene. Germline CDR1 and CDR2: SGHAT and FQNNGV. V lost 0 bases, J lost 5 bases, and 8 bases lay in between. CDR3 length: 13 amino acids. CDR3 loop: CASSLDLADEQYF. The CDR3 DNA follows: TGTGCCAGCAGCTTAGATTTGGCCGACGAGCAGTACTTC.

This clone was recorded only once. The rearrangement uses TRBV3-1 (or the pseudogene TRBV3-2) and TRBJ1-2; D is unresolved. V lost 4 bases to trimming and J lost 4 bases, with 16 bases between them. The CDR3 is 15 amino acids. Germline loops: CDR1 LGHDT, CDR2 YNNKEL (reference sequence). The CDR3 spells CASSPFTGSGYGYTF. The DNA of the CDR3 is TGTGCCAGCAGCCCCTTCACGGGATCGGGCTATGGCTACACCTTC.

The genes are TRBV30 and TRBJ2-2; no firm D call. The CDR3 has 11 amino acids. V was trimmed by 4 bases and J by 3 bases, leaving 3 bases between them. Germline V CDR1 and CDR2: GTSNPN, SVGIG (reference sequence). The CDR3 bases are TGTGCCTGGACCGACACCGGGGAGCTGTTTTTT. This translates into CAWTDTGELFF.

V gene TRBV5-4 combines with J gene TRBJ2-2; TRBD1 agrees at 12 bases. This CDR3 region has 16 residues. V gave up 4 bases and J gave up 7 bases; unmatched junction bases: 8. Germline V gene sequence: CDR1 SGHNT, CDR2 YYREEE (reference sequence). As DNA, the CDR3 is TGTGCCAGCAGCATCCGGGACAGGGGGCCGAGCGGGGAGCTGTTTTTT. Its translation: CASSIRDRGPSGELFF. The whole variable domain, filled in from reference TRBV5-4 and TRBJ2-2, reads ETGVTQSPTHLIKTRGQQVTLRCSSQSGHNTVSWYQQALGQGPQFIFQYYREEENGRGNFPPRFSGLQFPNYSSELNVNALELDDSALYLCASSIRDRGPSGELFFGEGSRLTVL.

The chain uses TRBV19 and TRBJ1-2; a possible D gene is TRBD1 (5 bases). The CDR3 consists of 14 residues. The V and J ends lost 10 bases and 4 bases respectively, with 19 bases between them. Germline V lookup: CDR1 LNHDA, CDR2 SQIVND (reference sequence). CDR3 nucleotides: TGTGCCACCGAAGCCAACCGGGGGTTCTATGGCTACACCTTC. Its translation is CATEANRGFYGYTF.

The chain employs TRBV5-1 and TRBJ2-7; TRBD2 aligns across 13 bases. Trimming cost V 2 bases and J 7 bases; bases outside gene matches: 9. The CDR3 is made up of 16 amino acids. CDR1 SGHRS and CDR2 YFSETQ come from the germline V gene. The CDR3 loop reads CASSLGTSGAPREQYF. CDR3 sequence (DNA): TGCGCCAGCAGCTTAGGGACTAGCGGGGCCCCACGGGAGCAGTACTTC.

The rearrangement links TRBV24-1 to TRBJ2-2, with D tentatively TRBD1 (6 bases). V was pared by 1 base and J by 6 bases, with 14 bases between. This CDR3 contains 16 residues. Germline V gene lookup returns CDR1 KGHDR and CDR2 SFDVKD. The CDR3 reads CATSDLGSGEPGELFF. CDR3 DNA: TGTGCCACCAGTGATTTAGGGTCAGGGGAGCCCGGGGAGCTGTTTTTT.

This sequence joins TRBV12-5 and TRBJ1-1, with 10 bases matching TRBD1. The length of the CDR3 is 18 residues. J gave up 1 base and V 0 bases, and 8 bases lay outside the gene matches. Germline loops: CDR1 LGHNT, CDR2 FRNRAP. The CDR3 DNA reads as TGTGCTAGTGGTTTGGTACTTGGGACAGGGGCGAAGAACACTGAAGCTTTCTTT. It yields the protein CASGLVLGTGAKNTEAFF.

This clone was detected once. The chain employs TRBV28 and TRBJ1-1, with 8 bases fitting TRBD1. Germline V CDR1 and CDR2: MDHEN, SYDVKM. The CDR3 spans 17 residues. The trim removed 3 bases at V and 1 base at J, leaving 10 bases unmatched. This CDR3 is CASSFRQGRRENTEAFF. For the CDR3, the DNA is TGTGCCAGCAGTTTTAGACAGGGGAGGCGAGAGAACACTGAAGCTTTCTTT.